This TCR beta chain was captured in a study of beta chain features in type 1 diabetes. General study results and limits: Insertion counts at VDJ junctions were lower in type 1 diabetes patients, who also showed more deletions there. Significant though moderate, a shortening of TCRB CDR3s appeared in all four CD4+ subsets of Type 1 diabetes patients. TCRB rearrangement may or may not be influenced by HLA type; here this remained unresolved.

Sequenced material consisted of expressed TCRB transcripts (all of the isolated RNA was reverse transcribed). Generated by immunoSEQ multiplex PCR, the TCRdb table keeps only in-frame clones and is missing some. The repertoire includes tens of thousands of clones, less than 55% of them detected once, and approximately 1.3% sits in the top ten. On this clone: Its matching antigen is unknown.

Source material: Tregs from blood. The sequence came from a man younger than 45 with type 1 diabetes.

CDR3 sequence reads: CASSLGADRGYTF. CDR3 coding DNA: TGTGCCAGCAGCTTAGGGGCCGACAGGGGCTACACCTTC. The gene calls are TRBV5-8 and TRBJ1-2; a weak D match, TRBD1 (6 bases). The germline V gene has CDR1 SGHTS and CDR2 YDEGEE. The CDR3 sequence is 13 residues long. Trimming took off 2 bases at V and 8 bases at J, with 13 bases between the two ends.